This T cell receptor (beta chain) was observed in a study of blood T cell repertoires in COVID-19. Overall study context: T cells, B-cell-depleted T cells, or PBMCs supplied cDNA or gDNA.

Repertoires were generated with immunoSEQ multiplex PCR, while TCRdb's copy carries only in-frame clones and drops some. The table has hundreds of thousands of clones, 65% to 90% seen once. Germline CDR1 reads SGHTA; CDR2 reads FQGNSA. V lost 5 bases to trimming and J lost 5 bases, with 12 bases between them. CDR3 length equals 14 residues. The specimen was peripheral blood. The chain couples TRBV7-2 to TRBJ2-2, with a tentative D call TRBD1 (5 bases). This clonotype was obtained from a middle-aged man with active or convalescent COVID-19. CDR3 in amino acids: CASSPQGRTGELFF. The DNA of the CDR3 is TGTGCCAGCAGCCCGCAGGGCCGTACCGGGGAGCTGTTTTTT.